This T cell receptor beta chain was captured by sequencing in a study of a mutant IDH1 vaccine in newly diagnosed glioma. On the study more broadly: Radiotherapy alone preceded vaccination by 4-6 weeks; alternatively, vaccination started with temozolomide cycles. Patients previously underwent radiotherapy, temozolomide, or both, and most underwent both.

By share of the sample, this clone is medium-sized. Its antigen remains unknown. Noted time point: week 47, end of study. All doses held 300 ug of mutant IDH1 20-mer peptide, with topical imiquimod. Only in-frame clones appear in the TCRdb table, and some are missing; sequencing was by immunoSEQ multiplex PCR. The table shows about 56,000 clones, with roughly 80% occurring only once. Trimming pared 1 base from V and 7 bases from J, leaving 14 bases between. Germline CDR1 LNHNV, CDR2 YYDKDF (reference sequence). The CDR3 spans 15 residues. This sample comprised PBMCs, obtained from a glioma patient whose treatment included an IDH1 peptide vaccine. This receptor was taken from a man in his forties or fifties with glioma. The chain uses TRBV15 and TRBJ2-4; TRBD2 is a possible D gene (7 bases). The CDR3 nucleotides are TGTGCCACCAGCAGAGGGGAGGGGGGGGTCAACATTCAGTACTTC. Translating it yields CATSRGEGGVNIQYF.